A single TCR beta chain is shown here with its context. Antigen unknown. The source of the sample is a study of cytomegalovirus exposure and HLA in healthy donors. The study ran its PCR with 60 Vbeta and 13 Jbeta primers. Profiling relied on immunoSEQ multiplex PCR, and the TCRdb table lists in-frame clones only, not all of them. This sample has around 76,000 clones, with around three quarters found just once. Study-wide points: The later analysis indicated that the majority of CMV-associated TCR beta chains appeared HLA-restricted. Sequencing depth roughly uniform across donors was assumed in presence/absence analyses.

The germline V gene encodes CDR1 MNHEY and CDR2 SVGAGI. The CDR3 covers 14 residues. Trimming took 6 bases from V and 4 from J; bases not matched to a gene: 4. Each donor was nominally healthy when sampled (though unrecorded immune exposures were likely). The TCR sequence derives from a woman aged 45-60 years in good health and CMV-seropositive. J is TRBJ1-3 and V is TRBV6-5; 9 positions match TRBD1. The sequenced sample was PBMCs. The chain's CDR3 is CASSRTGEGNTIYF. For the CDR3, the DNA is TGTGCCAGCAGCCGGACAGGGGAAGGAAACACCATATATTTT.